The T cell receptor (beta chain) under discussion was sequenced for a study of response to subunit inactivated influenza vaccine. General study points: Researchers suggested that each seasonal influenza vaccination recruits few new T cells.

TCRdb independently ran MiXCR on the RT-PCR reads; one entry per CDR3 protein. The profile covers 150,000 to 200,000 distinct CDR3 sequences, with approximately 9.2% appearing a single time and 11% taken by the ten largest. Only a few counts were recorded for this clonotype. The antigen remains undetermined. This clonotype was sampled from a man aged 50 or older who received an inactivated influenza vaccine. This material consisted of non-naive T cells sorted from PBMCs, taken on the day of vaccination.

The CDR3 loop is CASSQEFLRMGSEKLFF. The CDR3 DNA reads as TGTGCCAGCAGCCAAGAATTTTTGAGGATGGGGAGTGAAAAACTGTTTTTT. V and J are TRBV4-2 and TRBJ1-4; D is unclear. Germline CDR1 reads LGHNA; CDR2 reads YNFKEQ. V gave up 0 bases and J gave up 7 bases, with 18 bases separating them. CDR3 length: 17 residues.